These T cell receptor beta chains were read from a single sample in a study of beta chain features in type 1 diabetes. Some clones are missing from TCRdb's copy, which holds only in-frame ones; the method was immunoSEQ multiplex PCR. The sample has some 220,000 clones; 11% are singletons. Sequencing used central memory CD4+ T cells from blood. The receptors derive from a man younger than 35 in good health. Both conserved end residues are part of each CDR3. The order of the fields is CDR3 protein, CDR3 DNA, V gene, J gene, clone size, D gene. A D gene is named only where the DNA matches it firmly. Part of the rows lack a size; the others show once, few, many or a class for expanded clones.

cdr3_aa: CASSLGQGSGGYTF
cdr3_nt: TGTGCCAGCAGTTTGGGACAGGGCTCGGGTGGCTACACCTTC
v_call: TRBV28
j_call: TRBJ1-2
clone_size: NA
d_call: TRBD1

cdr3_aa: CAWSRLTVDQPQHF
cdr3_nt: TGTGCCTGGAGCAGACTGACCGTAGATCAGCCCCAGCATTTT
v_call: TRBV30
j_call: TRBJ1-5
clone_size: few
d_call: NA

cdr3_aa: CASRKQGNYGYTF
cdr3_nt: TGTGCCAGCAGAAAACAGGGGAACTATGGCTACACCTTC
v_call: TRBV6-5
j_call: TRBJ1-2
clone_size: few
d_call: TRBD1

cdr3_aa: CSVKPQGEGTDTQYF
cdr3_nt: TGCAGCGTCAAACCCCAGGGTGAGGGCACAGATACGCAGTATTTT
v_call: TRBV29-1
j_call: TRBJ2-3
clone_size: few
d_call: NA

cdr3_aa: CASSHAAGEETQYF
cdr3_nt: TGTGCCAGCAGCCACGCTGCGGGAGAAGAGACCCAGTACTTC
v_call: TRBV4-2
j_call: TRBJ2-5
clone_size: NA
d_call: TRBD2

cdr3_aa: CAWKSASGRARSYEQYF
cdr3_nt: TGTGCCTGGAAGAGTGCTAGCGGGAGGGCACGGTCCTACGAGCAGTACTTC
v_call: TRBV30
j_call: TRBJ2-7
clone_size: NA
d_call: TRBD2

cdr3_aa: CASSGRGETQYF
cdr3_nt: TGTGCCAGCAGCGGCAGAGGGGAGACCCAGTACTTC
v_call: TRBV6-1
j_call: TRBJ2-5
clone_size: NA
d_call: NA

cdr3_aa: CATSRDSGSGANVLTF
cdr3_nt: TGTGCCACCAGCAGAGATTCGGGCTCTGGGGCCAACGTCCTGACTTTC
v_call: TRBV15
j_call: TRBJ2-6
clone_size: few
d_call: NA

cdr3_aa: CASSLAGGAKNIQYF
cdr3_nt: TGTGCCAGCAGCCTAGCGGGAGGAGCCAAAAACATTCAGTACTTC
v_call: TRBV7-2
j_call: TRBJ2-4
clone_size: few
d_call: TRBD2

cdr3_aa: CASSQFSGGSYEQYF
cdr3_nt: TGTGCCAGCAGCCAATTTAGCGGAGGCTCCTACGAGCAGTACTTC
v_call: TRBV14
j_call: TRBJ2-7
clone_size: NA
d_call: NA

cdr3_aa: CASRGYRDRSYEQYF
cdr3_nt: TGTGCTAGCAGGGGCTACCGGGACAGGAGCTACGAGCAGTACTTC
v_call: TRBV7-7
j_call: TRBJ2-7
clone_size: NA
d_call: TRBD1

cdr3_aa: CASSLSRGQSPYEQYF
cdr3_nt: TGTGCCAGCAGTTTATCCAGGGGTCAATCGCCCTACGAGCAGTACTTC
v_call: TRBV27
j_call: TRBJ2-7
clone_size: NA
d_call: NA

cdr3_aa: CASSPAGGANYGYTF
cdr3_nt: TGCGCCAGCAGCCCCGCGGGGGGTGCTAACTATGGCTACACCTTC
v_call: TRBV4-1
j_call: TRBJ1-2
clone_size: NA
d_call: NA

cdr3_aa: CASSLGSYYGELFF
cdr3_nt: TGCGCCAGCAGCTTGGGTTCCTATTACGGGGAGCTGTTTTTT
v_call: TRBV5-1
j_call: TRBJ2-2
clone_size: few
d_call: NA

cdr3_aa: CASGLKDRLSYF
cdr3_nt: TGTGCCAGCGGACTAAAGGACAGGCTATCTTACTTT
v_call: TRBV28
j_call: TRBJ1-1
clone_size: few
d_call: TRBD1

cdr3_aa: CSVGSRGTGELFF
cdr3_nt: TGCAGCGTTGGGTCTAGGGGCACCGGGGAGCTGTTTTTT
v_call: TRBV29-1
j_call: TRBJ2-2
clone_size: few
d_call: NA

cdr3_aa: CASSPRTSSNEQFF
cdr3_nt: TGCGCCAGCAGTCCCCGGACTAGCTCCAATGAGCAGTTCTTC
v_call: TRBV10-1
j_call: TRBJ2-1
clone_size: few
d_call: TRBD2

cdr3_aa: CASSLASPTSDTQYF
cdr3_nt: TGCGCCAGCAGCTTGGCGTCCCCGACATCAGATACGCAGTATTTT
v_call: TRBV5-1
j_call: TRBJ2-3
clone_size: NA
d_call: NA

cdr3_aa: CAWRGRDGSYEQYF
cdr3_nt: TGTGCCTGGAGGGGCAGGGACGGCTCCTACGAGCAGTACTTC
v_call: TRBV30
j_call: TRBJ2-7
clone_size: NA
d_call: NA

cdr3_aa: CASSSPGRLYNEQFF
cdr3_nt: TGTGCCAGCAGTTCCCCAGGACGGTTGTACAATGAGCAGTTCTTC
v_call: TRBV28
j_call: TRBJ2-1
clone_size: many
d_call: NA

cdr3_aa: CASSQDRVQPQHF
cdr3_nt: TGCGCCAGCAGCCAAGACAGGGTTCAGCCCCAGCATTTT
v_call: TRBV4-1
j_call: TRBJ1-5
clone_size: many
d_call: NA

cdr3_aa: CASSQLGQYGYTF
cdr3_nt: TGCGCCAGCAGCCAACTAGGACAGTATGGCTACACCTTC
v_call: TRBV4-3
j_call: TRBJ1-2
clone_size: few
d_call: NA

cdr3_aa: CSARQNSYEQYF
cdr3_nt: TGCAGCGCTCGACAAAATTCCTACGAGCAGTACTTC
v_call: TRBV29-1
j_call: TRBJ2-7
clone_size: NA
d_call: NA

cdr3_aa: CASSQDERDYTSTDTQYF
cdr3_nt: TGTGCCAGCAGCCAAGATGAGCGGGACTATACTAGCACAGATACGCAGTATTTT
v_call: TRBV14
j_call: TRBJ2-3
clone_size: few
d_call: TRBD2

cdr3_aa: CASRWEENTGELFF
cdr3_nt: TGCGCCAGCAGATGGGAGGAGAACACCGGGGAGCTGTTTTTT
v_call: TRBV5-1
j_call: TRBJ2-2
clone_size: few
d_call: NA

cdr3_aa: CASSRDRVNQPQHF
cdr3_nt: TGTGCCAGCAGCAGGGACAGGGTCAATCAGCCCCAGCATTTT
v_call: TRBV7-2
j_call: TRBJ1-5
clone_size: few
d_call: TRBD1

cdr3_aa: CASSQDLGLAQYF
cdr3_nt: TGTGCCAGCAGCCAAGATCTGGGATTGGCGCAGTATTTT
v_call: TRBV7-2
j_call: TRBJ2-3
clone_size: NA
d_call: NA

cdr3_aa: CASSPVDGPYGYTF
cdr3_nt: TGTGCCAGCAGCCCGGTTGACGGACCATATGGCTACACCTTC
v_call: TRBV13
j_call: TRBJ1-2
clone_size: few
d_call: NA

cdr3_aa: CAISGRLTENTEAFF
cdr3_nt: TGTGCCATCAGCGGAAGGCTAACGGAGAACACTGAAGCTTTCTTT
v_call: TRBV10-3
j_call: TRBJ1-1
clone_size: NA
d_call: NA

cdr3_aa: CASSLFGTGKETQYF
cdr3_nt: TGTGCCAGCAGTTTATTTGGGACGGGGAAAGAGACCCAGTACTTC
v_call: TRBV27
j_call: TRBJ2-5
clone_size: NA
d_call: NA

cdr3_aa: CASSEAIPGATGELFF
cdr3_nt: TGTGCCAGCAGTGAAGCAATTCCGGGAGCCACCGGGGAGCTGTTTTTT
v_call: TRBV6-1
j_call: TRBJ2-2
clone_size: NA
d_call: NA

cdr3_aa: CASRALAGGSGEQFF
cdr3_nt: TGTGCCAGCAGAGCGCTAGCGGGAGGGAGTGGTGAGCAGTTCTTC
v_call: TRBV2
j_call: TRBJ2-1
clone_size: few
d_call: TRBD2

cdr3_aa: CASSSGDRDLVYEQYF
cdr3_nt: TGTGCCAGCAGCTCGGGGGACAGGGATTTGGTCTACGAGCAGTACTTC
v_call: TRBV5-4
j_call: TRBJ2-7
clone_size: NA
d_call: TRBD1

cdr3_aa: CASSGLGRGDYYEQYF
cdr3_nt: TGTGCCAGCAGCGGTTTGGGGCGCGGAGATTATTACGAGCAGTACTTC
v_call: TRBV7-2
j_call: TRBJ2-7
clone_size: NA
d_call: NA

cdr3_aa: CAISDLSGRPYNEQFF
cdr3_nt: TGTGCCATCAGTGACCTAAGCGGGAGACCCTACAATGAGCAGTTCTTC
v_call: TRBV10-3
j_call: TRBJ2-1
clone_size: few
d_call: TRBD2

cdr3_aa: CASKTGGGRETQYF
cdr3_nt: TGTGCCAGCAAGACAGGGGGCGGGCGAGAGACCCAGTACTTC
v_call: TRBV28
j_call: TRBJ2-5
clone_size: NA
d_call: TRBD1

cdr3_aa: CASSYSSSGGSTEAFF
cdr3_nt: TGTGCCAGCAGTTACTCGAGTAGCGGAGGAAGCACTGAAGCTTTCTTT
v_call: TRBV6-5
j_call: TRBJ1-1
clone_size: NA
d_call: NA

cdr3_aa: CASSPSGTSGRTDTQYF
cdr3_nt: TGTGCCAGCAGCCCCTCCGGGACTAGCGGGAGGACAGATACGCAGTATTTT
v_call: TRBV5-4
j_call: TRBJ2-3
clone_size: NA
d_call: TRBD2

cdr3_aa: CASSPEEVSTDTQYF
cdr3_nt: TGTGCCAGCAGCCCAGAGGAAGTAAGCACAGATACGCAGTATTTT
v_call: TRBV7-6
j_call: TRBJ2-3
clone_size: NA
d_call: NA

cdr3_aa: CAWSVLQETQYF
cdr3_nt: TGTGCCTGGAGTGTACTACAAGAGACCCAGTACTTC
v_call: TRBV30
j_call: TRBJ2-5
clone_size: many
d_call: NA

cdr3_aa: CASSWGQNNEQFF
cdr3_nt: TGCGCCAGCAGCTGGGGACAGAACAATGAGCAGTTCTTC
v_call: TRBV5-1
j_call: TRBJ2-1
clone_size: many
d_call: TRBD1

cdr3_aa: CSVSGQVNYEQYF
cdr3_nt: TGCAGCGTTTCGGGCCAGGTCAACTACGAGCAGTACTTC
v_call: TRBV29-1
j_call: TRBJ2-7
clone_size: NA
d_call: NA

cdr3_aa: CASRGGPAAGELFF
cdr3_nt: TGTGCCAGCAGGGGAGGGCCTGCGGCCGGGGAGCTGTTTTTT
v_call: TRBV28
j_call: TRBJ2-2
clone_size: NA
d_call: TRBD2

cdr3_aa: CASSQDPGELFF
cdr3_nt: TGTGCCAGCAGCCAAGACCCCGGGGAGCTGTTTTTT
v_call: TRBV4-2
j_call: TRBJ2-2
clone_size: few
d_call: NA

cdr3_aa: CASSTIAGYSYNEQFF
cdr3_nt: TGCGCCAGCAGCACAATAGCGGGGTACTCCTACAATGAGCAGTTCTTC
v_call: TRBV5-1
j_call: TRBJ2-1
clone_size: NA
d_call: TRBD2

cdr3_aa: CASRGGANEKLFF
cdr3_nt: TGTGCCAGCAGAGGGGGAGCTAATGAAAAACTGTTTTTT
v_call: TRBV2
j_call: TRBJ1-4
clone_size: few
d_call: NA

cdr3_aa: CASSLWLAGQETQYF
cdr3_nt: TGTGCCAGCAGTTTATGGCTAGCGGGCCAAGAGACCCAGTACTTC
v_call: TRBV28
j_call: TRBJ2-5
clone_size: NA
d_call: TRBD2

cdr3_aa: CASGDFYSSYNEQFF
cdr3_nt: TGTGCCAGCGGGGACTTCTACAGCTCCTACAATGAGCAGTTCTTC
v_call: TRBV2
j_call: TRBJ2-1
clone_size: NA
d_call: NA